The entry that follows covers one TCR beta chain sequence. The data derive from a study of blood T cells in healthy people across ages. Alongside a J-beta primer mix, a sample-barcoded 5' primer served in a second PCR lasting 7 to 11 cycles. TCRdb redid the calling of the 5' RACE reads with MiXCR, one entry per CDR3 protein. The sample lists roughly 1,800,000 distinct CDR3 sequences, around half seen once, with 2.1% in the top ten. The clonotype comes from a woman in her thirties or forties in good health. Sample: blood.

This CDR3 is CAIRPQNVEKLFF. CDR3 DNA sequence: TGTGCCATACGACCACAGAATGTAGAAAAACTGTTTTTT. The chain is built from TRBV10-3 and TRBJ1-4; D unclear. The ends were cut back, 9 bases at V and 8 bases at J, with 16 bases in the middle. The V gene's germline CDR1 is ENHRY and CDR2 SYGVKD. This CDR3 contains 13 residues.